This T cell receptor (beta chain) was identified during a study of T-cell memory formation after mild COVID-19. From germline, CDR1 is MNHEY and CDR2 SVGAGI. This CDR3 contains 17 residues. The V end lost 6 bases, the J end lost 8 bases, and 23 bases lay between the germline ends. On this clonotype: Antigen: not known.

Constant-segment primers served in 5'RACE that generated TCR alpha and TCR beta cDNA libraries bearing sample barcodes and UMIs. From the 5' RACE reads, TCRdb called clonotypes with MiXCR, one entry per CDR3 protein. Here the sample spans 150,000 or so distinct CDR3 sequences, 25% being singletons. Whole-study findings and limits: Confirmation of SARS-CoV-2 specificity was lacking for second-wave clones peaking day 37. Some clones that responded turned up in pre-infection memory, which suggests that cross-reactive memory joined in. Contracting CD4+ clones were located mainly in CM and EM, and CD8+ clones in EMRA.

The TCR sequence derives from an adult woman who had mild COVID-19 (a few samples of this study predate the infection). Cell type and time point are not known. The sample consisted of PBMCs or a T cell subset sorted from them (not recorded which). This sequence joins TRBV6-5 and TRBJ1-6; tentative D call: TRBD1 (6 bases). This CDR3 reads CASRATPTGILHSPLHF. The CDR3 bases are TGTGCCAGCAGGGCAACCCCTACAGGGATCCTGCATTCACCCCTCCACTTT.